Presented here are 22 T cell receptor beta chains from one specimen sequenced in a study of blood T cells in healthy people across ages. With a J-beta primer mix and a sample-barcoded 5' primer, a second PCR ran 7 to 11 cycles. TCRdb recomputed calls from the 5' RACE reads with MiXCR, one row per CDR3 protein. The top ten clones hold around 2.1% of a sample with 2 million or so distinct CDR3 sequences, about 50% of them seen once. Material: blood. Source of these receptors: a woman in her forties in good health.

DNA of the CDR3: TGTGCCAGCAGTTTTTGGTGGGGGGCTGGTGGGGAGCTGTTTTTT. Amino acids: CASSFWWGAGGELFF. V usage is TRBV27 and J usage is TRBJ2-2; D is tentatively TRBD1 or TRBD2 (6 bases each). Germline CDR1 reads MNHEY; CDR2 reads SMNVEV (reference sequence). V was shortened by 3 bases and J by 8 bases, with 16 bases between the two germline ends. This CDR3 contains 15 residues.

This clonotype was detected only a few times. The gene calls are TRBV29-1 and TRBJ2-7; TRBD1 agrees at 7 bases. Trimming at V came to 8 bases and at J to 0 bases, leaving 4 bases not matched to a gene. Germline CDR1 and CDR2: SQVTM and ANQGSEA. CDR3 size: 12 residues. CDR3 residues: CSYRDSSYEQYF. CDR3 nucleotide sequence: TGCAGCTACAGGGACAGCTCCTACGAGCAGTACTTC.

The chain joins TRBV4-2 to TRBJ1-2; TRBD1 is a possible D gene (6 bases). Looked up from germline, CDR1 is LGHNA and CDR2 is YNFKEQ. V lost 8 bases and J 6 bases, leaving 22 bases between the germline ends. CDR3 length equals 15 residues. CDR3 coding DNA: TGTGCCAGCTCCCCAAGGCCAGGGACAAGTGATGGCTACACCTTC. It specifies CASSPRPGTSDGYTF.

There are a few counts of this clonotype. This chain links TRBV29-1 with TRBJ2-1; maybe TRBD1 (5 bases). Between the trimmed V and J ends, which lost 1 base and 0 bases, there was a span of 10 bases. The CDR3 spans 15 residues. Germline lookup yields CDR1 SQVTM and CDR2 ANQGSEA. This chain's CDR3 is CSVEGGRASYNEQFF. The CDR3 coding sequence is TGCAGCGTTGAAGGGGGCCGCGCCTCCTACAATGAGCAGTTCTTC.

In its sample, this clonotype was seen once. The rearrangement links TRBV11-3 to TRBJ1-2, with D uncertain. The V gene's germline CDR1 is SGHNT and CDR2 YENEEA. Trimming removed 3 bases from V and 2 bases from J, with 16 bases in between. This CDR3 is 16 amino acids long. The CDR3 reads CASSFLNPVSNYGYTF. As DNA, the CDR3 is TGTGCCAGCAGCTTCCTAAATCCCGTGTCGAACTATGGCTACACCTTC.

This clonotype was seen a few times. This chain joins TRBV20-1 and TRBJ2-3; 8 bases are a match to TRBD1. The germline gives CDR1 DFQATT, CDR2 SNEGSKA (reference sequence). Losses at the gene ends were 3 bases for V and 5 bases for J; bases not matched to a gene: 7. CDR3 length: 14 amino acids. Written as DNA, the CDR3 is TGCAGTGCTAGCGGACAGGGTAGTATAGATACGCAGTATTTT. Translation: CSASGQGSIDTQYF.

Comment on this clonotype: A much more abundant neighbour one base away suggests this may be a read error. The chain employs TRBV12-3 or TRBV12-4 and TRBJ2-3, with TRBD1 as a possible D gene (5 bases). This CDR3 contains 15 residues. Trimming removed 8 bases from V and 1 base from J, with 16 bases in between. CDR3 sequence reads: CASAGQGIGTDTQYF. The CDR3 nucleotides are TGTGCCAGCGCCGGGCAGGGTATTGGCACAGATACGCAGTATTTT.

This chain connects TRBV12-3 or TRBV12-4 to TRBJ2-5; 11 nucleotides align to TRBD2. After removal of 7 bases from V and 2 bases from J, the junction contained 9 bases not matched to a gene. CDR3 length equals 16 residues. Here the CDR3 reads CASTPLAGARQETQYF. CDR3 in DNA: TGTGCCAGCACCCCACTAGCGGGGGCCCGACAAGAGACCCAGTACTTC.

This clonotype was seen repeatedly, ten times or more. The chain carries TRBV7-2 and TRBJ2-5; 7 nucleotides line up with TRBD1. CDR1 is SGHTA, CDR2 FQGNSA, per germline. The CDR3 contains 13 residues. The trim removed 6 bases at V and 4 bases at J, leaving 5 bases unmatched. CDR3 nucleotides: TGTGCCAGCAGTCCGACAGGGAGAGAGACCCAGTACTTC. Protein product: CASSPTGRETQYF.

The chain couples TRBV19 to TRBJ2-5; tentatively, D is TRBD2 (6 bases). In germline, CDR1 is LNHDA, CDR2 SQIVND (reference sequence). The V end lost 6 bases, the J end lost 5 bases, and 13 bases lay between the germline ends. The CDR3 is 13 residues long. CDR3 in DNA: TGTGCCAGTAGGGCGGGGCTCGGGGAGACCCAGTACTTC. Encoded protein: CASRAGLGETQYF.

The rearrangement joins TRBV12-3 or TRBV12-4 to TRBJ2-3, with 7 bases aligning to TRBD1. The trim removed 8 bases at V and 2 bases at J, leaving 7 bases unmatched. The CDR3 spans 14 residues. CDR3 coding DNA: TGTGCCAGCGGCCCGACAGGGATCACAGATACGCAGTATTTT. It specifies CASGPTGITDTQYF.

The CDR3 DNA follows: TGTGCCAGCAGCCCGGTGGGGATCTATGGCTACACCTTC. This gives the protein CASSPVGIYGYTF. This chain links TRBV7-2 with TRBJ1-2; D is undetermined. The V end lost 5 bases, the J end lost 4 bases, and 11 bases lay between the germline ends. CDR1 SGHTA and CDR2 FQGNSA come from the germline V gene. There are 13 residues in the CDR3.

This clonotype turned up a few times. The chain is built from TRBV13 and TRBJ2-3, with 11 positions matching TRBD2. Germline loops: CDR1 PRHDT, CDR2 FYEKMQ (reference sequence). This CDR3 region has 17 residues. J lost 1 base, V lost 5 bases, and 8 bases had no gene match. In nucleotides, the CDR3 is TGTGCCAGCAGCCTTACTAGCGGGGGAATTCGCACAGATACGCAGTATTTT. Its translation: CASSLTSGGIRTDTQYF. Full variable domain (rest looked up from reference TRBV13 and TRBJ2-3): AAGVIQSPRHLIKEKRETATLKCYPIPRHDTVYWYQQGPGQDPQFLISFYEKMQSDKGSIPDRFSAQQFSDYHSELNMSSLELGDSALYFCASSLTSGGIRTDTQYFGPGTRLTVL.

The chain combines TRBV7-2 with TRBJ2-3; weak D call: TRBD2 (6 bases). The CDR3 extends over 16 amino acids. Germline loops: CDR1 SGHTA, CDR2 FQGNSA. Trimming removed 4 bases from V and 2 bases from J, with 16 bases in between. CDR3 sequence reads: CASSSWRGGVTDTQYF. DNA for the CDR3: TGTGCCAGCAGCTCGTGGCGGGGCGGGGTCACAGATACGCAGTATTTT.

CDR3 amino acids: CSASPMGSYNEQFF. CDR3 nucleotide sequence: TGCAGTGCTAGTCCCATGGGGTCCTACAATGAGCAGTTCTTC. The V gene is TRBV20-1, the J gene TRBJ2-1; D is uncertain. Trimming removed 3 bases from V and 1 base from J, with 10 bases in between. Germline V CDR1 and CDR2: DFQATT, SNEGSKA (reference sequence). CDR3 length equals 14 residues.

There are a few counts of this clonotype. The rearrangement joins TRBV4-3 to TRBJ1-2, with D unclear. V was trimmed by 8 bases and J by 4 bases, leaving 17 bases between them. This CDR3 comprises 14 residues. CDR1 is LGHNA, CDR2 YSLEER, per germline. The CDR3 bases are TGCGCCAGCCAGTACACTCTCGGCGTCTATGGCTACACCTTC. The encoded protein is CASQYTLGVYGYTF.

V gene TRBV9 combines with J gene TRBJ1-1; weak D call: TRBD1 (5 bases). The CDR3 sequence is 15 residues long. The ends were cut back, 0 bases at V and 4 bases at J, with 13 bases in the middle. Germline V lookup: CDR1 SGDLS, CDR2 YYNGEE. The CDR3 DNA reads as TGTGCCAGCAGCGTAGTGGCAGGGCCAGGCACTGAAGCTTTCTTT. Translating it yields CASSVVAGPGTEAFF. Filled out from reference TRBV9 and TRBJ1-1, the complete variable domain reads DSGVTQTPKHLITATGQRVTLRCSPRSGDLSVYWYQQSLDQGLQFLIQYYNGEERAKGNILERFSAQQFPDLHSELNLSSLELGDSALYFCASSVVAGPGTEAFFGQGTRLTVV.

This clonotype was counted only a few times. The chain is built from TRBV7-2 and TRBJ2-1; TRBD2 matches at 7 bases. Germline V gene sequence: CDR1 SGHTA, CDR2 FQGNSA. Losses at the gene ends were 1 base for V and 6 bases for J; bases not matched to a gene: 9. The CDR3 spans 16 residues. DNA for the CDR3: TGTGCCAGCAGCTTAGAACTCGGGGGGACTCGCAATGAGCAGTTCTTC. It is translated as CASSLELGGTRNEQFF.

In its sample, this clonotype was seen a few times. J is TRBJ2-1 and V is TRBV12-3 or TRBV12-4; D is perhaps TRBD1 (5 bases). CDR3 length equals 13 residues. Trimming removed 3 bases from V and 8 bases from J, with 11 bases in between. CDR3: CASSFTRVHEQFF. CDR3 in DNA: TGTGCCAGCAGTTTTACCAGGGTGCATGAGCAGTTCTTC.

This CDR3 is CASKHGNYNEQFF. CDR3 sequence (DNA): TGTGCCAGCAAACATGGTAACTACAATGAGCAGTTCTTC. The V gene is TRBV2, the J gene TRBJ2-1; D gene uncertain. The CDR3 spans 13 residues. V was pared by 7 bases and J by 3 bases, with 10 bases between. Germline CDR1 is SNHLY and CDR2 is FYNNEI.

This rearrangement joins TRBV3-1 to TRBJ2-7; D is perhaps TRBD2 (5 bases). The germline V gene encodes CDR1 LGHDT and CDR2 YNNKEL (reference sequence). The CDR3 is 17 amino acids. Trimming removed 0 bases at V and 0 bases at J, with 15 bases between. The CDR3 loop reads CASSQDRRTGSSYEQYF. Here the CDR3 DNA reads TGTGCCAGCAGCCAAGATCGGAGGACGGGGAGCTCCTACGAGCAGTACTTC.

The chain has TRBV4-3 and TRBJ1-5; D call uncertain. This CDR3 has 18 residues. Per the germline V gene, CDR1 is LGHNA and CDR2 is YSLEER. V dropped 0 bases and J dropped 0 bases, with 15 bases sitting between them. The CDR3 spells CASSQDVASAVSNQPQHF. As DNA, the CDR3 is TGCGCCAGCAGCCAAGATGTCGCTTCTGCGGTTAGCAATCAGCCCCAGCATTTT.